The 28 T cell receptor beta chains below come from one sample, sequenced in a study. Each CDR3 protein is one row after TCRdb ran MiXCR on the RT-PCR reads. Of more than 600,000 distinct CDR3 sequences listed, about 14% were seen once; the top ten hold 3.6%. Sample: memory CD4+ T cells from blood. Every receptor here comes from a female donor in good health, serving as a healthy control.

The J gene is TRBJ2-3, the V gene TRBV7-9; 7 bases align to TRBD1. CDR1 SEHNR and CDR2 FQNEAQ come from the germline V gene (reference sequence). V shed 2 bases, J shed 4 bases, and the junction held 3 bases outside the gene matches. This CDR3 comprises 14 residues. CDR3 sequence reads: CASSLLQGADTQYF. CDR3 DNA sequence: TGTGCCAGCAGCTTACTCCAGGGGGCAGATACGCAGTATTTT.

The gene calls are TRBV11-2 and TRBJ2-7; 13 bases are shared with TRBD2. The CDR3 spans 15 residues. The germline V gene encodes CDR1 SGHAT and CDR2 FQNNGV. Trimming took 5 bases from V and 4 from J; bases not matched to a gene: 5. The CDR3 loop reads CASSHRLAGGYEQYF. Written as DNA, the CDR3 is TGTGCCAGCAGCCACAGACTAGCGGGGGGATACGAGCAGTACTTC.

In regard to this clonotype: Compared with germline, one end of the junction differs, possibly owing to a read error. The rearrangement uses TRBV30 and TRBJ2-7; D ambiguous. CDR3 length: 13 amino acids. CDR1 GTSNPN and CDR2 SVGIG come from the germline V gene (reference sequence). DNA for the CDR3: TGTGCCTGGGCTGACAAAAGTAAGTCCCCTGGGGACTTC. Residues: CAWADKSKSPGDF.

This clonotype was counted many times. V is TRBV29-1 and J is TRBJ1-1, with a tentative D call TRBD1 (6 bases). Trimming shortened V by 7 bases and J by 3 bases, and 21 bases separated the two germline ends. Per the germline V gene, CDR1 is SQVTM and CDR2 is ANQGSEA. The CDR3 contains 15 residues. Here the CDR3 DNA reads TGCAGCGCCACACCGTCTACAGGGTACGACACTGAAGCTTTCTTT. Translating gives CSATPSTGYDTEAFF. Using reference TRBV29-1 and TRBJ1-1 for the parts outside the CDR3, the full variable domain is SAVISQKPSRDICQRGTSLTIQCQVDSQVTMMFWYRQQPGQSLTLIATANQGSEATYESGFVIDKFPISRPNLTFSTLTVSNMSPEDSSIYLCSATPSTGYDTEAFFGQGTRLTVV.

This clonotype has a count of ten or more. The gene calls are TRBV6-1 and TRBJ1-1, with no clear D. V was shortened by 2 bases and J by 4 bases, with 11 bases between the two germline ends. Germline V gene data show CDR1 as MNHNS and CDR2 as SASEGT. CDR3 length: 14 residues. The CDR3 spells CASSEPGAATEAFF. The CDR3 DNA follows: TGTGCCAGCAGTGAACCAGGCGCGGCCACTGAAGCTTTCTTT.

This chain connects TRBV2 to TRBJ1-1; possibly TRBD1 for D (5 bases). Germline CDR1 is SNHLY and CDR2 is FYNNEI. The germline V and J ends were trimmed by 7 bases and 5 bases, with 14 bases remaining between them. The CDR3 contains 13 residues. CDR3 sequence (DNA): TGTGCCAGCACGCTGGAGGGGAGAACTGAAGCTTTCTTT. It is translated as CASTLEGRTEAFF.

J is TRBJ2-3 and V is TRBV20-1; 9 nucleotides agree with TRBD1. The germline V gene has CDR1 DFQATT and CDR2 SNEGSKA (reference sequence). This CDR3 has 15 amino acids. Trimming removed 4 bases from V and 2 bases from J; junction bases left unmatched: 7. The CDR3 here is CSAMGTGRPTDTQYF. As DNA, the CDR3 is TGCAGTGCTATGGGGACAGGGAGGCCCACAGATACGCAGTATTTT.

This clonotype was counted between two and nine times. The V gene is TRBV4-1, the J gene TRBJ1-3; D is uncertain. This CDR3 has 15 residues. In germline, CDR1 is MGHRA, CDR2 YSYEKL. V shed 4 bases and J shed 4 bases, with 14 bases lying between them. CDR3 sequence (DNA): TGCGCCAGCAGCCCCTTGGGCCTCAGGGGAAACACCATATATTTT. It codes for CASSPLGLRGNTIYF.

The chain couples TRBV5-1 to TRBJ2-1; TRBD1 matches 7 bases. This CDR3 is built from 14 residues. V lost 7 bases, J lost 5 bases, and 9 bases stayed unmatched. Germline CDR1 is SGHRS and CDR2 is YFSETQ. This CDR3 reads CASGRDSTNNEQFF. The CDR3, as DNA: TGCGCCAGCGGCAGGGACAGTACAAACAATGAGCAGTTCTTC.

This CDR3 reads CSDLQGGTDTQYF. CDR3 in DNA: TGCAGTGACCTACAGGGAGGCACAGATACGCAGTATTTT. This chain connects TRBV20-1 to TRBJ2-3; maybe TRBD1 (6 bases). The V end was cut by 7 bases, the J end by 1 base, with 12 bases between. The germline V gene has CDR1 DFQATT and CDR2 SNEGSKA (reference sequence). This CDR3 spans 13 amino acids.

V usage is TRBV7-6 and J usage is TRBJ1-1; 10 bases fit TRBD1. This CDR3 has 14 residues. From germline, CDR1 is SGHVS and CDR2 FNYEAQ. J gave up 5 bases and V 3 bases, and 3 bases lay outside the gene matches. The CDR3 region is CASSLTGGRTEAFF. The DNA of the CDR3 is TGTGCCAGCAGCTTGACAGGGGGCAGGACTGAAGCTTTCTTT.

In its sample, this clonotype was seen many times. The chain uses TRBV12-3 or TRBV12-4 and TRBJ2-1; a weak D match, TRBD1 (6 bases). CDR3 size: 15 residues. V dropped 2 bases and J dropped 8 bases, with 16 bases sitting between them. Here the CDR3 reads CASSLQGRGLHEQFF. CDR3 DNA: TGTGCCAGCAGTTTACAGGGGCGAGGGTTACATGAGCAGTTCTTC.

This clonotype was detected only a few times. The chain joins TRBV5-1 to TRBJ2-5, with 11 bases matching TRBD2. J gave up 2 bases and V 2 bases, and 5 bases lay outside the gene matches. Looked up from germline, CDR1 is SGHRS and CDR2 is YFSETQ. The CDR3 is 16 residues long. CDR3 protein: CASSFGTSGRQETQYF. CDR3 in DNA: TGCGCCAGCAGCTTCGGGACTAGCGGTAGACAAGAGACCCAGTACTTC.

This clonotype was counted a few times. The chain recombines TRBV20-1 with TRBJ1-3; TRBD1 might be the D (5 bases). Germline-derived CDR1 and CDR2 are DFQATT and SNEGSKA (reference sequence). The V end was cut by 1 base, the J end by 8 bases, with 6 bases between. The CDR3 loop spans 11 amino acids. CDR3 sequence reads: CSARGGDTIYF. For the CDR3, the DNA is TGCAGTGCTAGAGGGGGGGACACCATATATTTT.

Note on this clonotype: Being one base from a much bigger clone, this may be a read error. This sequence joins TRBV24-1 and TRBJ2-2; 8 nucleotides match TRBD1. The CDR3 has 15 residues. The germline V gene has CDR1 KGHDR and CDR2 SFDVKD. V lost 4 bases to trimming and J lost 5 bases; unmatched junction nucleotides: 5. The CDR3 coding sequence is TGTGCCACCAGTGAATTGGACAGGGAGACCGGGGAGCTGTTTTTT. Translated, it gives CATSELDRETGELFF.

The gene calls are TRBV20-1 and TRBJ2-3; 7 bases line up with TRBD1. V was clipped by 3 bases and J by 3 bases; unmatched bases: 6. This CDR3 is built from 14 residues. CDR1 and CDR2 from the germline V gene are DFQATT and SNEGSKA (reference sequence). CDR3 amino acids: CSASPSTGTDTQYF. Here the CDR3 DNA reads TGCAGTGCTAGCCCCTCGACAGGGACAGATACGCAGTATTTT.

This clonotype was recorded a few times. The genes are TRBV7-2 and TRBJ2-1; D tentatively fits TRBD1 or TRBD2 (7 bases each). Per germline, CDR1 SGHTA and CDR2 FQGNSA. V lost 4 bases and J 8 bases, leaving 18 bases between the germline ends. The CDR3 loop spans 15 amino acids. The chain's CDR3 is CASSWRGGQLDEQFF. CDR3 nucleotide sequence: TGTGCCAGCAGCTGGAGGGGGGGACAGTTAGATGAGCAGTTCTTC.

The sample holds many counts of this clonotype. The rearrangement joins TRBV20-1 to TRBJ2-1; 8 bases fit TRBD2. Germline-derived CDR1 and CDR2 are DFQATT and SNEGSKA (reference sequence). The CDR3 is made up of 14 amino acids. The junction had 8 bases not matched to a gene; V was cut back by 3 bases and J by 7 bases. The CDR3 DNA is TGCAGTGCTAGCTTCAGCGGGAGTTTTAATGAGCAGTTCTTC. Protein: CSASFSGSFNEQFF.

This clonotype has ten or more counts. CDR3 region: CASSLRQTQETQYF. CDR3 sequence (DNA): TGTGCCAGCAGCTTGAGACAGACCCAAGAGACCCAGTACTTC. The J gene is TRBJ2-5, the V gene TRBV7-2; TRBD1 might be the D (5 bases). CDR1 is SGHTA, CDR2 FQGNSA, per germline. This CDR3 is built from 14 residues. V lost 3 bases to trimming and J lost 1 base, with 9 bases between them.

This clonotype was counted at least ten times. The V gene is TRBV7-6, the J gene TRBJ1-1; D is unclear. The CDR3 has 15 residues. V lost 2 bases and J 0 bases, leaving 10 bases between the germline ends. Germline lookup yields CDR1 SGHVS and CDR2 FNYEAQ. For the CDR3, the DNA is TGTGCCAGCAGCTTACAGGCAGGCGTGAACACTGAAGCTTTCTTT. Translated, it gives CASSLQAGVNTEAFF.

This clonotype was observed at least ten times. The chain has TRBV4-2 and TRBJ2-1; D is unclear. The germline V and J ends were trimmed by 0 bases and 5 bases, with 14 bases remaining between them. The CDR3 is 16 residues long. Germline V lookup: CDR1 LGHNA, CDR2 YNFKEQ. CDR3 residues: CASSQDPRTPDNEQFF. The CDR3 DNA is TGTGCCAGCAGCCAAGACCCCCGGACCCCGGACAATGAGCAGTTCTTC.

This clonotype was observed a few times. J is TRBJ1-2 and V is TRBV7-3; 9 positions agree with TRBD1. V dropped 4 bases and J dropped 6; count of bases not matched to a gene: 9. The CDR3 runs 15 residues. CDR1 is SGHTA and CDR2 is FQGTGA in the germline V gene. The CDR3: CASSSEPGQGHGYTF. The CDR3, as DNA: TGTGCCAGCAGCTCAGAGCCGGGACAGGGTCATGGCTACACCTTC.

This clonotype occurred a few times. The chain has TRBV6-2 or TRBV6-3 and TRBJ1-1, with D tentatively TRBD1 (5 bases). In germline, CDR1 is MNHEY, CDR2 SVGEGT. Trimming took off 0 bases at V and 3 bases at J, with 14 bases between the two ends. The CDR3 extends over 16 amino acids. CDR3 nucleotides: TGTGCCAGCAGTTACTCTCATCAGGGTGGGTACACTGAAGCTTTCTTT. Amino acids: CASSYSHQGGYTEAFF.

This chain uses TRBV5-1 with TRBJ2-1; 16 bases line up with TRBD2. The CDR3 covers 21 residues. J gave up 6 bases and V 2 bases, and 17 bases lay outside the gene matches. Germline V gene data show CDR1 as SGHRS and CDR2 as YFSETQ. The CDR3, as DNA: TGCGCCAGCAGCTTTCCCCCTCCGGGACTAGCGGGAGGGGGGAAACCCAATGAGCAGTTCTTC. Translating gives CASSFPPPGLAGGGKPNEQFF. The complete variable domain, with remaining parts taken from reference TRBV5-1 and TRBJ2-1, reads KAGVTQTPRYLIKTRGQQVTLSCSPISGHRSVSWYQQTPGQGLQFLFEYFSETQRNKGNFPGRFSGRQFSNSRSEMNVSTLELGDSALYLCASSFPPPGLAGGGKPNEQFFGPGTRLTVL.

The gene calls are TRBV12-3 or TRBV12-4 and TRBJ2-7; D ambiguous. Trimming pared 5 bases from V and 2 bases from J, leaving 10 bases between. The CDR3 contains 13 residues. For the CDR3, the DNA is TGTGCCAGCAGTCCGTTTTTGGCCTACGAGCAGTACTTC. Its protein is CASSPFLAYEQYF.

This clonotype turned up a few times. This rearrangement joins TRBV29-1 to TRBJ2-7; no clear D. CDR1 and CDR2 (germline): SQVTM, ANQGSEA. The CDR3 contains 11 residues. The V and J ends lost 6 bases and 3 bases respectively, with 9 bases between them. This CDR3 reads CSVYRHYEQYF. The CDR3 nucleotides read TGCAGCGTGTATAGACACTACGAGCAGTACTTC.

This clonotype was picked up many times. V and J are TRBV7-3 and TRBJ2-3; D may be TRBD1 (5 bases). The CDR3 is 13 amino acids. Per germline, CDR1 SGHTA and CDR2 FQGTGA. The germline V and J ends were trimmed by 3 bases and 3 bases, with 7 bases remaining between them. This CDR3 is CASSFPGTDTQYF. CDR3 DNA: TGTGCCAGCAGCTTCCCAGGGACAGATACGCAGTATTTT. The full variable domain, with the rest looked up from reference TRBV7-3 and TRBJ2-3, is GAGVSQTPSNKVTEKGKYVELRCDPISGHTALYWYRQSLGQGPEFLIYFQGTGAADDSGLPNDRFFAVRPEGSVSTLKIQRTERGDSAVYLCASSFPGTDTQYFGPGTRLTVL.

Only a few counts were recorded for this clonotype. The V and J genes are TRBV4-3 and TRBJ1-1; 10 nucleotides line up with TRBD1. The junction had 5 bases not matched to a gene; V was cut back by 2 bases and J by 11 bases. CDR1 is LGHNA and CDR2 is YSLEER in the germline V gene. The CDR3 has 13 residues. CDR3 loop: CASSQSGTGAAFF. The DNA of the CDR3 is TGCGCCAGCAGCCAATCCGGGACAGGGGCCGCTTTCTTT.